The next 17 T cell receptor beta chains were all read from a single sample in a study of T cells in Graves' hyperthyroidism and ophthalmopathy. Regions amplified from RNA transcripts were the TCR beta CDR3 regions. When the TCR CDR3 underwent first-round RT-PCR, the HTBI primer set was used. In TCRdb, the multiplex PCR reads were re-called with MiXCR into one record per CDR3 protein. The data contain under 800,000 distinct CDR3 sequences, roughly 15% of them singletons. Input material: blood. These receptors all come from a woman under 30 with Graves' hyperthyroidism.

This chain connects TRBV29-1 to TRBJ1-1; D call uncertain. The ends were cut back, 6 bases at V and 4 bases at J, with 12 bases in the middle. CDR1 SQVTM and CDR2 ANQGSEA come from the germline V gene. This CDR3 has 12 amino acids. The CDR3 DNA reads TGCAGCGTCACTCCCGGGTCCACTGAAGCTTTCTTT. The encoded protein is CSVTPGSTEAFF.

This clonotype appeared many times. J is TRBJ1-2 and V is TRBV30; no firm D call. The germline gives CDR1 GTSNPN, CDR2 SVGIG (reference sequence). Trimming removed 0 bases at V and 5 bases at J, with 10 bases between. The CDR3 covers 13 residues. The CDR3 spells CAWSVSGPYGYTF. The DNA of the CDR3 is TGTGCCTGGAGTGTATCGGGCCCATATGGCTACACCTTC. The full variable domain, in which reference TRBV30 and TRBJ1-2 provide the parts outside the CDR3, is SQTIHQWPATLVQPVGSPLSLECTVEGTSNPNLYWYRQAAGRGLQLLFYSVGIGQISSEVPQNLSASRPQDRQFILSSKKLLLSDSGFYLCAWSVSGPYGYTFGSGTRLTVV.

This clonotype occurred many times. J is TRBJ2-3 and V is TRBV2, with D hard to call. In germline, CDR1 is SNHLY, CDR2 FYNNEI. Between the trimmed V and J ends, which lost 7 bases and 4 bases, there was a span of 9 bases. CDR3 size: 12 residues. Here the CDR3 reads CASTRSADTQYF. The CDR3, as DNA: TGTGCCAGCACGCGGTCGGCAGATACGCAGTATTTT. Full variable domain (remainder filled in from reference TRBV2 and TRBJ2-3): EPEVTQTPSHQVTQMGQEVILRCVPISNHLYFYWYRQILGQKVEFLVSFYNNEISEKSEIFDDQFSVERPDGSNFTLKIRSTKLEDSAMYFCASTRSADTQYFGPGTRLTVL.

V gene TRBV6-2 or TRBV6-3 combines with J gene TRBJ2-5; 14 bases map to TRBD2. The germline gives CDR1 MNHEY, CDR2 SVGEGT. With V trimmed by 0 bases and J by 3 bases, 15 bases remained unmatched. This CDR3 is built from 21 residues. The CDR3 protein is CASSYSWDEGTSGRGEETQYF. Here the CDR3 DNA reads TGTGCCAGCAGTTACTCCTGGGATGAGGGGACTAGCGGGAGAGGAGAAGAGACCCAGTACTTC.

This clonotype was counted at least ten times. The chain uses TRBV7-2 and TRBJ1-1; D might be TRBD1 (5 bases). The CDR3 contains 14 residues. V lost 2 bases, J lost 1 base, and 8 bases lay in between. Germline CDR1 reads SGHTA; CDR2 reads FQGNSA. The CDR3, as DNA: TGTGCCAGCAGCTTACAGGGACCGAACACTGAAGCTTTCTTT. Protein: CASSLQGPNTEAFF.

In this sample, this clonotype turned up a few times. CDR3 amino acids: CSAAQGAAYEQYF. The CDR3 nucleotides read TGCAGTGCTGCACAGGGGGCGGCCTACGAGCAGTACTTC. The chain combines TRBV20-1 with TRBJ2-7; 9 bases are shared with TRBD1. Germline V gene sequence: CDR1 DFQATT, CDR2 SNEGSKA (reference sequence). The J segment lost 2 bases and the V segment lost 5 bases, leaving 4 bases of the junction unmatched. This CDR3 is 13 amino acids long.

The sample holds a few counts of this clonotype. The chain recombines TRBV5-6 with TRBJ1-1; D call uncertain. The CDR3 contains 13 residues. The ends were cut back, 2 bases at V and 5 bases at J, with 10 bases in the middle. Germline CDR1 reads SGHDT; CDR2 reads YYEEEE. The DNA of the CDR3 is TGTGCCAGCAGCTTTGGGCAACTTACTGAAGCTTTCTTT. It encodes CASSFGQLTEAFF.

This clonotype showed up many times. This sequence joins TRBV12-3 or TRBV12-4 and TRBJ1-5; TRBD1 matches at 9 bases. This CDR3 contains 15 residues. After removal of 4 bases from V and 4 bases from J, the junction contained 5 bases not matched to a gene. CDR3 nucleotide sequence: TGTGCCAGCAGTTCCACCGGACAGGGGAATCAGCCCCAGCATTTT. This sequence encodes CASSSTGQGNQPQHF.

In its sample, this clonotype was seen many times. This chain uses TRBV6-6 with TRBJ2-7; D is perhaps TRBD1 or TRBD2 (5 bases each). V was pared by 2 bases and J by 6 bases, with 14 bases between. The CDR3 has 14 residues. Germline-derived CDR1 and CDR2 are MNHNY and SVGAGI (reference sequence). The DNA for the CDR3 is TGTGCCAGCAGTTACCCGGGACCCTCTCGCGAGCAGTACTTC. Protein sequence: CASSYPGPSREQYF.

In this sample, this clonotype turned up many times. The V gene is TRBV6-1, the J gene TRBJ2-1; 11 nucleotides match TRBD2. Germline V gene lookup returns CDR1 MNHNS and CDR2 SASEGT. This CDR3 spans 16 amino acids. Trimming at V came to 2 bases and at J to 9 bases, leaving 9 bases not matched to a gene. This CDR3 reads CASSEWGSGRAGEQFF. As DNA, the CDR3 is TGTGCCAGCAGTGAATGGGGTAGCGGGAGGGCCGGTGAGCAGTTCTTC.

This clonotype was observed at least ten times. The genes are TRBV3-1 and TRBJ2-7, with unresolved D. CDR3 length: 12 amino acids. V was cut by 1 base and J by 5 bases, with 6 bases left in between. CDR1 and CDR2 (germline): LGHDT, YNNKEL (reference sequence). CDR3 coding DNA: TGTGCCAGCAGCCAAGCGAGAGACGAGCAGTACTTC. Its protein is CASSQARDEQYF.

This chain joins TRBV27 and TRBJ2-1; no reliable D call. The V and J ends lost 5 bases and 5 bases respectively, with 10 bases between them. The CDR3 loop spans 13 amino acids. Germline lookup yields CDR1 MNHEY and CDR2 SMNVEV (reference sequence). The CDR3 protein is CASSLPKHNEQFF. The CDR3 DNA sequence: TGTGCCAGCAGTCTCCCGAAACACAATGAGCAGTTCTTC.

At least ten counts were recorded for this clonotype. The rearrangement uses TRBV2 and TRBJ2-7; no reliable D call. From germline, CDR1 is SNHLY and CDR2 FYNNEI. There are 13 residues in the CDR3. V was clipped by 8 bases and J by 2 bases, with 13 bases between them. CDR3 protein: CASYVRTTYEQYF. For the CDR3, the DNA is TGTGCCAGCTACGTCAGGACCACCTACGAGCAGTACTTC.

There are many counts of this clonotype. The chain uses TRBV7-2 and TRBJ1-2, with unresolved D. Germline CDR1 is SGHTA and CDR2 is FQGNSA. This CDR3 region has 14 residues. The germline V and J ends were trimmed by 1 base and 8 bases, with 14 bases remaining between them. The CDR3 loop is CASSLGSQLAGYTF. CDR3 in DNA: TGTGCCAGCAGCTTAGGATCCCAGCTTGCGGGCTACACCTTC.

A few counts support this clonotype. The rearrangement joins TRBV4-2 to TRBJ2-1, with 7 bases aligning to TRBD2. J lost 2 bases, V lost 4 bases, and 11 bases had no gene match. Germline values: CDR1 LGHNA, CDR2 YNFKEQ. The CDR3 is 17 amino acids. The CDR3 loop is CASSPLGLVGTYNEQFF. In DNA form, the CDR3 reads TGTGCCAGCAGCCCGCTCGGACTAGTCGGGACCTACAATGAGCAGTTCTTC.

Many counts were recorded for this clonotype. The V gene is TRBV27, the J gene TRBJ2-7; 11 bases align to TRBD2. This CDR3 region has 13 residues. Unmatched junction bases numbered 3, after V lost 7 bases and J lost 4 bases. Germline assignment: CDR1 MNHEY and CDR2 SMNVEV (reference sequence). The CDR3 loop reads CASKASGRYEQYF. The CDR3 coding sequence is TGTGCCAGCAAAGCTAGCGGGAGGTACGAGCAGTACTTC.

At least ten counts were recorded for this clonotype. The genes are TRBV7-9 and TRBJ2-7, with D maybe TRBD1 (7 bases). The CDR3 is made up of 16 amino acids. The germline gives CDR1 SEHNR, CDR2 FQNEAQ (reference sequence). The germline V and J ends were trimmed by 1 base and 3 bases, with 16 bases remaining between them. CDR3 region: CASSLVGSRGDYEQYF. CDR3 nucleotides: TGTGCCAGCAGCTTAGTAGGGTCCAGGGGGGACTACGAGCAGTACTTC.